This TCR beta chain was obtained from a study of T cell responses to AZD1222 COVID-19 vaccine. Study-level findings and limits: Scientists sampled the repertoires only once the peak T cell response had passed. Clonal diversity was possibly underestimated, and the donors were mostly white British, with more females.

A word on this clone: Its matching antigen is unknown.

This CDR3 has 13 amino acids. Germline loops: CDR1 MDHEN, CDR2 SYDVKM. V gave up 6 bases and J gave up 4 bases; unmatched junction bases: 5. This table comes from immunoSEQ multiplex PCR, and its TCRdb copy is limited to in-frame clones, with some not included. The sample includes about 270,000 clones, 94% of them seen just once. The source material was peripheral blood, sampled 28 days after the second AZD1222 dose. The rearrangement links TRBV28 to TRBJ2-5, with TRBD1 matching over 7 bases. This receptor was obtained from an adult who received the AZD1222 COVID-19 vaccine. CDR3 coding DNA: TGTGCCAGCAGGTCGACAGGGATAGAGACCCAGTACTTC. Encoded protein: CASRSTGIETQYF.